The 26 T cell receptor beta chains listed next were all sequenced from one sample in a study of cytomegalovirus exposure and HLA in healthy donors. PCR amplification relied on 60 Vbeta primers (plus 13 Jbeta primers). The assay was immunoSEQ multiplex PCR, and TCRdb's table has in-frame clones only and misses some. The sample includes about 130,000 clones, 65% to 90% of them seen just once. Material: PBMCs. These receptors all come from a girl aged 2-9 years in good health and CMV-seronegative.

In regard to this clone: The missing conserved phenylalanine or tryptophan at the end of this CDR3 makes a read error likely. No DNA is shown, since the ends of the CDR3 on it are uncertain; the CDR3 is the one TCRdb lists. The V and J genes are TRBV28 and TRBJ1-1; TRBD1 is the table's D call, not checked against the DNA. Looked up from germline, CDR1 is MDHEN and CDR2 is SYDVKM. The CDR3 extends over 15 residues, inclusive of both ends. This CDR3 reads CASSSSDGTGHSVSV.

The CDR3 DNA reads as TGTGCCAGCAGTAGCGACAGGGGGCACTACGAGCAGTACTTC. Residues: CASSSDRGHYEQYF. V and J are TRBV27 and TRBJ2-7, with TRBD1 matching 10 bases. V shed 5 bases, J shed 3 bases, and the junction held 4 bases outside the gene matches. Germline CDR1 and CDR2: MNHEY and SMNVEV (reference sequence). This CDR3 has 14 residues.

This rearrangement joins TRBV4-2 to TRBJ2-7, with a possible D match to TRBD1 (5 bases). The CDR3 sequence is 16 residues long. The V end was cut by 4 bases, the J end by 4 bases, with 20 bases between. Per germline, CDR1 LGHNA and CDR2 YNFKEQ. CDR3 amino acids: CASSLGVESSLYEQYF. CDR3 nucleotide sequence: TGTGCCAGCAGCCTAGGGGTCGAATCCTCTTTGTACGAGCAGTACTTC.

The chain is built from TRBV30 and TRBJ2-7, with a tentative D call TRBD2 (6 bases). Looked up from germline, CDR1 is GTSNPN and CDR2 is SVGIG (reference sequence). There are 13 residues in the CDR3. V lost 4 bases to trimming and J lost 0 bases, with 10 bases between them. The CDR3 coding sequence is TGTGCCTGGACGTGGGGGGTCTCCTACGAGCAGTACTTC. Its translation is CAWTWGVSYEQYF.

The rearrangement joins TRBV27 to TRBJ2-2, with a tentative D call TRBD1 (5 bases). Germline assignment: CDR1 MNHEY and CDR2 SMNVEV (reference sequence). V lost 6 bases, J lost 1 base, and 12 bases lay in between. CDR3 length: 15 amino acids. DNA of the CDR3: TGTGCCAGCAGGTTTGGGGCTGGGAACACCGGGGAGCTGTTTTTT. Amino acids: CASRFGAGNTGELFF.

The rearrangement joins TRBV18 to TRBJ1-2; the D gene is possibly TRBD1 (5 bases). V was pared by 6 bases and J by 2 bases, with 13 bases between. The CDR3 covers 14 residues. Germline CDR1 KGHSH, CDR2 LQKENI. The CDR3 coding sequence is TGTGCCAGCTCCGACCTCTCAGGGAACTATGGCTACACCTTC. It encodes CASSDLSGNYGYTF.

The chain employs TRBV18 and TRBJ2-4; maybe TRBD1 (6 bases). Germline loops: CDR1 KGHSH, CDR2 LQKENI. CDR3 length: 16 residues. The V gene lost 3 bases and the J gene lost 8 bases, with 20 bases spanning the gap. This CDR3 is CASSPLGGTSDDIQYF. The CDR3 DNA reads TGTGCCAGCTCACCTCTAGGGGGAACAAGCGACGACATTCAGTACTTC.

The V gene is TRBV5-4, the J gene TRBJ2-5; 8 positions agree with TRBD2. The CDR3 runs 15 residues. Germline values: CDR1 SGHNT, CDR2 YYREEE (reference sequence). J was trimmed by 2 bases and V by 0 bases; bases with no gene match: 3. The CDR3: CASSLALAGQETQYF. The CDR3 DNA reads as TGTGCCAGCAGCTTGGCGTTAGCGGGGCAAGAGACCCAGTACTTC.

The chain couples TRBV19 to TRBJ2-1; weak D call: TRBD1 (5 bases). Between the trimmed V and J ends, which lost 3 bases and 12 bases, there was a span of 9 bases. This CDR3 is 11 amino acids long. The V gene's germline CDR1 is LNHDA and CDR2 SQIVND (reference sequence). This CDR3 is CASSMQGGQFF. The DNA of the CDR3 is TGTGCCAGTAGTATGCAGGGTGGGCAGTTCTTC. Supplemented by reference TRBV19 and TRBJ2-1, the full variable domain reads DGGITQSPKYLFRKEGQNVTLSCEQNLNHDAMYWYRQDPGQGLRLIYYSQIVNDFQKGDIAEGYSVSREKKESFPLTVTSAQKNPTAFYLCASSMQGGQFFGPGTRLTVL.

This clone has more than one count but fewer than ten. The chain uses TRBV4-1 and TRBJ2-1, with 8 bases aligning to TRBD2. Losses at the gene ends were 4 bases for V and 8 bases for J; bases not matched to a gene: 10. The CDR3 is made up of 15 amino acids. CDR1 MGHRA and CDR2 YSYEKL come from the germline V gene. CDR3 in amino acids: CASSPSAGARDEQFF. CDR3 bases: TGCGCCAGCAGCCCGTCAGCGGGAGCTCGAGATGAGCAGTTCTTC.

This clone was detected once. This chain uses TRBV25-1 with TRBJ1-1, with D tentatively TRBD1 (5 bases). The CDR3 has 15 residues. The V end was cut by 4 bases, the J end by 3 bases, with 15 bases between. Germline assignment: CDR1 MGHDK and CDR2 SYGVNS. Here the CDR3 reads CASSGLGAPYTEAFF. The CDR3 DNA reads as TGTGCCAGCAGTGGGTTAGGGGCCCCGTACACTGAAGCTTTCTTT.

This chain uses TRBV7-3 with TRBJ2-1; 12 bases line up with TRBD2. From germline, CDR1 is SGHTA and CDR2 FQGTGA. V shed 5 bases, J shed 7 bases, and the junction held 12 bases outside the gene matches. This CDR3 is 17 amino acids long. Written as DNA, the CDR3 is TGTGCCAGCAGCCGACTAGCGGGAGTAGAAAAAGTTAATGAGCAGTTCTTC. It is translated as CASSRLAGVEKVNEQFF.

The chain uses TRBV7-3 and TRBJ2-3; the match to TRBD2 covers 9 bases. V dropped 5 bases and J dropped 6; count of bases not matched to a gene: 6. This CDR3 is 14 amino acids long. Germline-derived CDR1 and CDR2 are SGHTA and FQGTGA. CDR3 protein: CASSHSGGADTQYF. DNA of the CDR3: TGTGCCAGCAGCCATAGCGGGGGCGCGGATACGCAGTATTTT. Combining the CDR3 with reference TRBV7-3 and TRBJ2-3 gives the whole variable domain GAGVSQTPSNKVTEKGKYVELRCDPISGHTALYWYRQSLGQGPEFLIYFQGTGAADDSGLPNDRFFAVRPEGSVSTLKIQRTERGDSAVYLCASSHSGGADTQYFGPGTRLTVL.

This clone was recorded only once. The rearrangement links TRBV5-1 to TRBJ2-7; D unresolved. This CDR3 region has 11 residues. Deletions cut 4 bases from V and 4 bases from J, with 6 bases between. The germline V gene has CDR1 SGHRS and CDR2 YFSETQ. This CDR3 reads CASSAEYEQYF. The DNA for the CDR3 is TGCGCCAGCAGCGCGGAGTACGAGCAGTACTTC.

CDR3 sequence (DNA): TGTGCCAGCACCTCCCTAGGGACAGGCGTAAACACCGGGGAGCTGTTTTTT. Translation: CASTSLGTGVNTGELFF. The chain couples TRBV27 to TRBJ2-2; 8 nucleotides align to TRBD1. The germline CDR1 and CDR2 sequences are MNHEY and SMNVEV (reference sequence). Trimming took 7 bases from V and 2 from J; bases not matched to a gene: 12. The CDR3 runs to 17 residues.

V usage is TRBV27 and J usage is TRBJ1-4, with 7 bases lining up with TRBD1. After removal of 0 bases from V and 3 bases from J, the junction contained 1 base not matched to a gene. CDR3 size: 15 residues. CDR1 and CDR2 from the germline V gene are MNHEY and SMNVEV (reference sequence). CDR3 residues: CASSLSGQANEKLFF. The CDR3 bases are TGTGCCAGCAGTTTATCCGGACAGGCTAATGAAAAACTGTTTTTT.

This clone is a singleton in its sample. The chain has TRBV9 and TRBJ2-3; 10 bases line up with TRBD2. CDR3 length: 18 residues. Losses at the gene ends were 1 base for V and 6 bases for J; bases not matched to a gene: 14. CDR1 and CDR2 (germline): SGDLS, YYNGEE. CDR3: CASSVLGGKREGRDTQYF. The CDR3 coding sequence is TGTGCCAGCAGCGTATTGGGAGGGAAGCGGGAGGGCCGGGATACGCAGTATTTT.

The J gene is TRBJ1-5, the V gene TRBV28; 9 bases match TRBD1. The trim removed 4 bases at V and 4 bases at J, leaving 11 bases unmatched. The CDR3 extends over 17 amino acids. CDR1 and CDR2 (germline): MDHEN, SYDVKM. In nucleotides, the CDR3 is TGTGCCAGCAGTTCGTCCAAAAAAGGGACAGGGAATCAGCCCCAGCATTTT. Protein sequence: CASSSSKKGTGNQPQHF.

The J gene is TRBJ1-1, the V gene TRBV5-6; D is ambiguous. The CDR3 extends over 13 amino acids. Germline-derived CDR1 and CDR2 are SGHDT and YYEEEE. Trimming pared 2 bases from V and 3 bases from J, leaving 8 bases between. CDR3 loop: CASSFGVDTEAFF. DNA for the CDR3: TGTGCCAGCAGCTTCGGTGTGGACACTGAAGCTTTCTTT. Drawing the rest from reference TRBV5-6 and TRBJ1-1, the complete variable domain is DAGVTQSPTHLIKTRGQQVTLRCSPKSGHDTVSWYQQALGQGPQFIFQYYEEEERQRGNFPDRFSGHQFPNYSSELNVNALLLGDSALYLCASSFGVDTEAFFGQGTRLTVV.

There are a few counts of this clone. The gene calls are TRBV6-5 and TRBJ1-2, with D hard to call. The CDR3 extends over 13 amino acids. V gave up 4 bases and J gave up 7 bases, with 13 bases separating them. Germline CDR1 and CDR2: MNHEY and SVGAGI. CDR3 nucleotide sequence: TGTGCCAGCAGTTCCCGGGGTCGTAGTGGCTACACCTTC. It encodes CASSSRGRSGYTF.

This clone came up once. The rearrangement links TRBV27 to TRBJ1-1, with 7 bases identical to TRBD1. The CDR3 covers 14 residues. Germline lookup yields CDR1 MNHEY and CDR2 SMNVEV (reference sequence). V trimming: 4 bases; J trimming: 5 bases; junction bases outside the gene matches: 7. The CDR3 nucleotides are TGTGCCAGCAGTTCGGGACAGATTTGGACTGAAGCTTTCTTT. Encoded protein: CASSSGQIWTEAFF.

This chain links TRBV4-1 with TRBJ2-7, with 8 nucleotides matching TRBD2. Germline V lookup: CDR1 MGHRA, CDR2 YSYEKL. J gave up 2 bases and V 2 bases, and 5 bases lay outside the gene matches. The CDR3 sequence is 15 residues long. Here the CDR3 reads CASSQLAGQTYEQYF. The CDR3 DNA reads as TGCGCCAGCAGCCAACTAGCGGGCCAGACCTACGAGCAGTACTTC.

The J gene is TRBJ2-5, the V gene TRBV7-8; possible D gene TRBD1, 5 bases. Between the trimmed V and J ends, which lost 2 bases and 5 bases, there was a span of 6 bases. Germline-derived CDR1 and CDR2 are SGHVS and FQNEAQ. The CDR3 spans 12 residues. In nucleotides, the CDR3 is TGTGCCAGCAGCTTAAACAGGGAGACCCAGTACTTC. As protein: CASSLNRETQYF.

Points on this clone: Its ends do not fully match the called genes, so a read error is possible. This chain links TRBV2 with TRBJ2-2; possibly TRBD2 for D (5 bases). The CDR3 sequence is 14 residues long. From germline, CDR1 is SNHLY and CDR2 FYNNEI. The CDR3 DNA is TGTGCCAGCAGCCCTATCTTGGGCACCGGGGAGCTGTTCTTT. Encoded protein: CASSPILGTGELFF.

V usage is TRBV15 and J usage is TRBJ2-1; 13 bases line up with TRBD2. The CDR3 sequence is 16 residues long. V shed 7 bases and J 8 bases; nucleotides not matched to a gene: 11. Per the germline V gene, CDR1 is LNHNV and CDR2 is YYDKDF (reference sequence). CDR3 sequence: CATNPSGLAGVDEQFF. CDR3 DNA sequence: TGTGCCACCAACCCATCAGGACTAGCGGGAGTCGATGAGCAGTTCTTC.

CDR3 in amino acids: CASSEWRSGSSYEQYF. The CDR3 region has the DNA TGTGCCAGCAGTGAATGGCGGAGCGGGAGCTCCTACGAGCAGTACTTC. The rearrangement joins TRBV6-1 to TRBJ2-7, with TRBD2 identical over 8 bases. The CDR3 is made up of 16 amino acids. V was clipped by 2 bases and J by 0 bases; unmatched bases: 6. Germline assignment: CDR1 MNHNS and CDR2 SASEGT.